This is a list of T cell receptor beta chains from one sample in a study of response to subunit inactivated influenza vaccine. In TCRdb, the RT-PCR reads were re-called with MiXCR into one record per CDR3 protein. The table has hundreds of thousands of distinct CDR3 sequences, approximately 11% seen once; the top ten hold 11%. These data were also filed under a second study, of T cells expressing NK-cell markers.

The sample here was PBMCs from blood, taken on the day of vaccination. The receptors here all came from a middle-aged man who received an inactivated influenza vaccine. Both conserved end residues are part of each CDR3. A D gene is named only where the DNA matches it firmly. Expanded clones get a size class; other rows say once, few or many, or leave the size out.

NA TRBJ2-1 TRBV15 NA TGTGCCACCAGCAGAGGCGGGGCCTCCTACAATGAGCAGTTCTTC CATSRGGASYNEQFF
few TRBJ1-3 TRBV11-2 TRBD1 TGTGCCAGCAGCTTAGTGGACAGGGGTGGTGTATCGTCTGGAAACACCATATATTTT CASSLVDRGGVSSGNTIYF
NA TRBJ2-7 TRBV20-1 TRBD2 TGCAGTGCTAGAGCGGAGCGGGAGGCTTTTTCCTACGAGCAGTACTTC CSARAEREAFSYEQYF
NA TRBJ2-5 TRBV19 TRBD2 TGTGCCAGTAGTATAGTCCCGGCTAGCGGGAGGACGCAAGAGACCCAGTACTTC CASSIVPASGRTQETQYF
NA TRBJ2-7 TRBV7-8 TRBD1 TGTGCCAGCAGCTTGCCGCGGGACAGGCCCTACGAGCAGTACTTC CASSLPRDRPYEQYF
NA TRBJ2-7 TRBV6-2/TRBV6-3 NA TGTGCCAGCAGTTACCCGGTGAGCGGGCCTTTCTCCTACGAGCAGTACTTC CASSYPVSGPFSYEQYF
few TRBJ1-5 TRBV6-5 NA TGTGCCAGCAGTTACGACGTAAGTCAGCCCCAGCATTTT CASSYDVSQPQHF
NA TRBJ2-1 TRBV13 TRBD2 TGTGCCAGCAGCCCGGGACTAGCGGTGATCAATGAGCAGTTCTTC CASSPGLAVINEQFF
NA TRBJ2-4 TRBV10-3 TRBD2 TGTGCCATCAGTGAGCCACCCGGGACTAGCGGGGAGCTAGCCAAAAACATTCAGTACTTC CAISEPPGTSGELAKNIQYF
many TRBJ2-1 TRBV5-1 NA TGCGCCAGCAGCAAAACAGGAGACTCCTACAATGAGCAGTTCTTC CASSKTGDSYNEQFF
few TRBJ2-7 TRBV7-9 TRBD2 TGTGCCAGCAACCCAACTAGCGGCGTCGGCGAGCAGTACTTC CASNPTSGVGEQYF
few TRBJ2-3 TRBV20-1 NA TGCAGTGCTAGCGGTGCCTCCCCAGATACGCAGTATTTT CSASGASPDTQYF
few TRBJ1-5 TRBV4-1 NA TGCGCCAGCAGCCAAGATCAAGCGGCCACGGGGCAGCCCCAGCATTTT CASSQDQAATGQPQHF
NA TRBJ2-5 TRBV20-1 NA TGCAGATGCAACCTTCCTGGAGATGCGGAGACCCAGTACTTC CRCNLPGDAETQYF
few TRBJ1-1 TRBV30 NA TGTGCCTGGCAACGGGACATCTCTTCGGCAGCTTTCTTT CAWQRDISSAAFF
few TRBJ1-2 TRBV28 TRBD1 TGTGCCAGCAGTTTATCAAGGGACAGAGAGTATGGCTACACCTTC CASSLSRDREYGYTF
NA TRBJ2-7 TRBV11-2 NA TGTGCCAGCAGCTACGGACAGTCTTCCTACGAGCAGTACTTC CASSYGQSSYEQYF
NA TRBJ2-1 TRBV21-1 NA TGTGCCAGCAGACTACCAGACAGGGGCTCTTACAATGAGCAGTTCTTC CASRLPDRGSYNEQFF
few TRBJ2-7 TRBV2 TRBD2 TGTGCCAGCAGTGTCCCACTAGCGGGGAACAACTACGAGCAGTACTTC CASSVPLAGNNYEQYF
NA TRBJ2-7 TRBV21-1 NA TGTGCCAGCAGCAAAGTGTACAGGGGACAACTAGACAACTACGAGCAGTACTTC CASSKVYRGQLDNYEQYF
NA TRBJ2-5 TRBV29-1 TRBD1 TGCAGCGTTGTGGACAGGGAAGAGACCCAGTACTTC CSVVDREETQYF
many TRBJ2-3 TRBV20-1 TRBD2 TGCAGTGCTAGAAGCCTAGCGGGGTACACAGATACGCAGTATTTT CSARSLAGYTDTQYF
NA TRBJ2-3 TRBV18 NA TGTGCCAGCTCACCATCTCGCACAGATACGCAGTATTTT CASSPSRTDTQYF
NA TRBJ1-2 TRBV12-3/TRBV12-4 NA TGTGCCAGCAGAGAGGAGGGGATGGGGCGGGATGGCTACACCTTC CASREEGMGRDGYTF
NA TRBJ2-7 TRBV6-5 NA TGTGCCAGCAGTTATTCTTCCGGCCGAACCTACGAGCAGTACTTC CASSYSSGRTYEQYF
few TRBJ2-3 TRBV7-2 TRBD2 TGTGCCAGCAGACTAGCGGGGGGGCCGGGAGATACGCAGTATTTT CASRLAGGPGDTQYF
many TRBJ2-3 TRBV7-2 NA TGTGCCAGCAGCTTAGGTCGGGCAGGTTTAGGTAGAGATACGCAGTATTTT CASSLGRAGLGRDTQYF
NA TRBJ1-1 TRBV10-2 TRBD1 TGCGCCAGCAGTGGGGGACAGAAAAAAGCTTTCTTT CASSGGQKKAFF
few TRBJ2-3 TRBV25-1 NA TGTGCCAGCGCTCCGGGACTGGTCACAGATACGCAGTATTTT CASAPGLVTDTQYF
few TRBJ2-3 TRBV9 TRBD2 TGTGCCAGCAGCGTAGGGGGCGGGGGGCTGACAGATACGCAGTATTTT CASSVGGGGLTDTQYF
NA TRBJ1-2 TRBV15 TRBD1 TGTGCCACCAGCAGAGAAGGACAGGGAGACTATGGCTACACCTTC CATSREGQGDYGYTF
few TRBJ2-7 TRBV28 NA TGTGCCAGCAGTTCTGGTGAGGAGGGTAATGTCAAGCAGTACTTC CASSSGEEGNVKQYF
few TRBJ2-3 TRBV12-3/TRBV12-4 TRBD2 TGTGCCAGCAGTTCCTGGGGTAGCGGGGGAGATACGCAGTATTTT CASSSWGSGGDTQYF
few TRBJ2-7 TRBV21-1 NA TGTGCCAGCAGCAATCTCGGGAGTACCCCCTCCTACGAGCAGTACTTC CASSNLGSTPSYEQYF
NA TRBJ2-7 TRBV20-1 TRBD1 TGCCGACCGGGACAGGGTCACGAGCAGTACTTC CRPGQGHEQYF
NA TRBJ2-5 TRBV7-2 NA TGTGCCAGCAGCTCCCAGAGGGAGACCCAGTACTTC CASSSQRETQYF
few TRBJ2-7 TRBV30 TRBD1 TGTGCCTGGACCAGGGGGACAGGGGGCGCGTCTCACGAGCAGTACTTC CAWTRGTGGASHEQYF
NA TRBJ1-4 TRBV7-6 NA TGTGCCAGCAGCCCACGGACGGCTGCGTCTGAAAAACTGTTTTTT CASSPRTAASEKLFF
few TRBJ2-3 TRBV28 NA TGTGCCAGCAGATACTCGGCCGGGGATACGCAGTATTTT CASRYSAGDTQYF